Following are 7 T cell receptor beta chains from one sample sequenced in a study of blood T cell repertoires in COVID-19. Assay used: immunoSEQ multiplex PCR; TCRdb lists only in-frame clones, some missing. The repertoire holds approximately 100,000 clones, with less than 85% as singletons. The sequenced material came from peripheral blood. The receptors shown here come from an older woman with acute or convalescent COVID-19.

The V gene is TRBV3-1 (or the pseudogene TRBV3-2), the J gene TRBJ2-1; possibly TRBD2 for D (6 bases). The CDR3 has 12 residues. Germline assignment: CDR1 LGHDT and CDR2 YNNKEL (reference sequence). Trimming pared 1 base from V and 15 bases from J, leaving 13 bases between. CDR3 sequence reads: CASSQVGGSWFF. CDR3 DNA sequence: TGTGCCAGCAGCCAAGTAGGAGGGTCCTGGTTCTTC.

This clone was observed a single time. This chain joins TRBV5-1 and TRBJ1-3; D might be TRBD1 (5 bases). V was clipped by 0 bases and J by 1 base, with 20 bases between them. There are 19 residues in the CDR3. Germline CDR1 and CDR2: SGHRS and YFSETQ. CDR3 amino acids: CASSLGFRDSELSGNTIYF. CDR3 bases: TGCGCCAGCAGCTTGGGGTTTAGGGACTCCGAACTTTCTGGAAACACCATATATTTT.

J is TRBJ1-1 and V is TRBV5-4, with 10 nucleotides matching TRBD1. This CDR3 spans 15 amino acids. The V and J ends lost 4 bases and 4 bases, in that order; junction bases with no gene match: 7. Germline loops: CDR1 SGHNT, CDR2 YYREEE (reference sequence). The CDR3 bases are TGTGCCAGCAGCCCTCGACAGGGGGCGGGCACTGAAGCTTTCTTT. Amino acid sequence: CASSPRQGAGTEAFF.

The chain couples TRBV28 to TRBJ1-1; 8 nucleotides agree with TRBD1. V lost 10 bases, J lost 3 bases, and 4 bases stayed unmatched. The CDR3 length is 12 residues. Germline V lookup: CDR1 MDHEN, CDR2 SYDVKM. CDR3 in amino acids: CATDRGYTEAFF. The CDR3 DNA sequence: TGTGCCACCGACAGGGGTTACACTGAAGCTTTCTTT.

The chain links TRBV3-1 (or the pseudogene TRBV3-2) to TRBJ2-3; TRBD1 might be the D (5 bases). Germline loops: CDR1 LGHDT, CDR2 YNNKEL (reference sequence). Trimming took off 0 bases at V and 2 bases at J, with 21 bases between the two ends. The CDR3 covers 19 residues. The CDR3 region has the DNA TGTGCCAGCAGCCAAGATCTTTTCAGGTGGCAGGGCCCCACAGATACGCAGTATTTT. Its protein is CASSQDLFRWQGPTDTQYF.

Note on this clone: The same CDR3 arises from other DNA sequences in this sample as well. This chain joins TRBV18 and TRBJ1-2, with TRBD1 matching over 7 bases. Germline-derived CDR1 and CDR2 are KGHSH and LQKENI. The CDR3 extends over 14 amino acids. J gave up 3 bases and V 1 base, and 2 bases lay outside the gene matches. Here the CDR3 DNA reads TGTGCCAGCTCACCACAGGGGGCAGACTATGGCTACACCTTC. It specifies CASSPQGADYGYTF.

The rearrangement links TRBV6-1 to TRBJ1-6; 8 bases line up with TRBD1. The CDR3 loop spans 15 amino acids. Germline V gene lookup returns CDR1 MNHNS and CDR2 SASEGT. The ends lost 2 bases at V and 8 bases at J; junction bases unmatched: 5. CDR3 sequence: CASSESRGLYSPLHF. CDR3 DNA: TGTGCCAGCAGTGAAAGCAGGGGGCTTTATTCACCCCTCCACTTT.